A single sample gave rise to the 20 T cell receptor beta chains below, sequenced in a study of neurological immune-mediated disorders. MiXCR was run by TCRdb on the 5' RACE reads, yielding one entry per CDR3 protein. The sample has about 66,000 distinct CDR3 sequences, almost 3.5% seen once; the top ten hold more than 3%. Sequencing used PBMCs. The receptor source for this set is a man aged 35-49 years with multiple sclerosis.

Ten or more counts support this clonotype. J is TRBJ2-3 and V is TRBV9; tentatively, D is TRBD1 or TRBD2 (5 bases each). Between the trimmed V and J ends, which lost 2 bases and 4 bases, there was a span of 8 bases. In germline, CDR1 is SGDLS, CDR2 YYNGEE. CDR3 length equals 13 residues. The CDR3 nucleotides read TGTGCCAGCAGCGTGAGAGGGGCAGATACGCAGTATTTT. It specifies CASSVRGADTQYF.

The V and J genes are TRBV6-2 or TRBV6-3 and TRBJ1-6; D might be TRBD1 (6 bases). V dropped 5 bases and J dropped 8 bases, with 22 bases sitting between them. Germline CDR1 and CDR2: MNHEY and SVGEGT. The CDR3 is 17 residues long. CDR3 in amino acids: CASSPPDSRIFYSPLHF. The CDR3, as DNA: TGTGCCAGCAGTCCGCCGGACAGCAGAATCTTCTATTCACCCCTCCACTTT.

This clonotype was observed many times. The chain joins TRBV11-2 to TRBJ2-7; TRBD1 agrees at 9 bases. Trimming removed 5 bases from V and 4 bases from J; junction bases left unmatched: 6. This CDR3 region has 14 residues. Germline lookup yields CDR1 SGHAT and CDR2 FQNNGV. The CDR3 region is CASSGGTGFYEQYF. The CDR3 nucleotides read TGTGCCAGCAGCGGAGGGACAGGGTTTTACGAGCAGTACTTC.

In its sample, this clonotype was seen many times. The chain links TRBV18 to TRBJ1-2; TRBD1 agrees at 8 bases. The ends lost 2 bases at V and 6 bases at J; junction bases unmatched: 2. The germline V gene has CDR1 KGHSH and CDR2 LQKENI. This CDR3 is built from 13 residues. The CDR3 DNA is TGTGCCAGCTCACCAGGGACAGGCCATGGCTACACCTTC. Translating gives CASSPGTGHGYTF.

This clonotype was detected many times. The V call is TRBV3-1, the J call TRBJ2-1; 15 nucleotides align to TRBD2. After removal of 4 bases from V and 5 bases from J, the junction contained 3 bases not matched to a gene. The CDR3 is made up of 16 amino acids. The germline V gene encodes CDR1 LGHDT and CDR2 YNNKEL (reference sequence). CDR3 in amino acids: CASSRTSGRGDNEQFF. The CDR3 coding sequence is TGTGCCAGCAGCCGGACTAGCGGGAGGGGAGACAATGAGCAGTTCTTC.

In this sample, this clonotype turned up many times. The CDR3 nucleotides read TGTGCCAGCAGCCTATCCGGGACACCGAAAGGAAACATTCAGTACTTC. Translation gives CASSLSGTPKGNIQYF. The rearrangement joins TRBV27 to TRBJ2-4; possibly TRBD1 for D (6 bases). Germline V CDR1 and CDR2: MNHEY, SMNVEV (reference sequence). The V end was cut by 6 bases, the J end by 6 bases, with 21 bases between. The CDR3 is made up of 16 amino acids.

This clonotype was counted ten times or more. V is TRBV20-1 and J is TRBJ1-1, with D possibly matching TRBD1 (6 bases). The length of the CDR3 is 14 residues. Trimming left V 1 base short and J 3 bases short, with 12 bases between. Germline V gene lookup returns CDR1 DFQATT and CDR2 SNEGSKA (reference sequence). The CDR3 reads CSARVSGADTEAFF. Here the CDR3 DNA reads TGCAGTGCTAGAGTCTCAGGGGCGGACACTGAAGCTTTCTTT.

This clonotype was counted at least ten times. The chain couples TRBV5-1 to TRBJ2-5, with TRBD1 matching over 12 bases. The germline V gene encodes CDR1 SGHRS and CDR2 YFSETQ. The ends lost 3 bases at V and 4 bases at J; junction bases unmatched: 7. The CDR3 has 16 residues. The CDR3, as DNA: TGCGCCAGCAGCTCCGGGGACAGGGGGCGAGGAGAGACCCAGTACTTC. Translating gives CASSSGDRGRGETQYF.

This clonotype was counted at least ten times. The chain employs TRBV7-6 and TRBJ2-2; 9 positions agree with TRBD1. V was clipped by 7 bases and J by 3 bases; unmatched bases: 6. CDR3 length: 15 residues. CDR1 and CDR2 from the germline V gene are SGHVS and FNYEAQ. Here the CDR3 DNA reads TGTGCCAGCAAGCTTGGACAGGGGCACACCGGGGAGCTGTTTTTT. Translating gives CASKLGQGHTGELFF. The whole variable domain, remainder taken from reference TRBV7-6 and TRBJ2-2, is GAGVSQSPRYKVTKRGQDVALRCDPISGHVSLYWYRQALGQGPEFLTYFNYEAQQDKSGLPNDRFSAERPEGSISTLTIQRTEQRDSAMYRCASKLGQGHTGELFFGEGSRLTVL.

This clonotype showed up many times. The chain employs TRBV9 and TRBJ1-2, with D perhaps TRBD1 (5 bases). The ends were cut back, 4 bases at V and 5 bases at J, with 15 bases in the middle. CDR1 and CDR2 (germline): SGDLS, YYNGEE. This CDR3 comprises 14 residues. CDR3 bases: TGTGCCAGCAGCAACTTGGGGGGGAGTTATGGCTACACCTTC. This translates into CASSNLGGSYGYTF.

This clonotype was seen ten or more times. The V call is TRBV2, the J call TRBJ2-1; TRBD1 matches 7 bases. This CDR3 is built from 14 residues. Germline CDR1 and CDR2: SNHLY and FYNNEI. Trimming at V came to 5 bases and at J to 3 bases, leaving 4 bases not matched to a gene. CDR3 loop: CASSFGDSYNEQFF. In DNA form, the CDR3 reads TGTGCCAGCAGTTTTGGGGACAGCTACAATGAGCAGTTCTTC.

This clonotype appeared many times. The chain combines TRBV5-1 with TRBJ1-2; D is uncertain. The CDR3 sequence is 13 residues long. Trimming shortened V by 4 bases and J by 2 bases, and 9 bases separated the two germline ends. Germline V gene data show CDR1 as SGHRS and CDR2 as YFSETQ. As DNA, the CDR3 is TGCGCCAGCAGCCTCAGGATAAACTATGGCTACACCTTC. Translation: CASSLRINYGYTF.

This clonotype was found many times. The J gene is TRBJ2-7, the V gene TRBV11-2, with D maybe TRBD1 (6 bases). This CDR3 is built from 15 residues. The V gene lost 0 bases and the J gene lost 0 bases, with 9 bases spanning the gap. Per the germline V gene, CDR1 is SGHAT and CDR2 is FQNNGV. CDR3 DNA sequence: TGTGCCAGCAGCTTAGAACAGGGTTCCTCCTACGAGCAGTACTTC. Translated: CASSLEQGSSYEQYF.

This clonotype was observed many times. The chain combines TRBV10-1 with TRBJ1-2, with a weak D call TRBD1 (5 bases). The V end was cut by 4 bases, the J end by 7 bases, with 16 bases between. CDR3 length: 14 amino acids. Germline V gene lookup returns CDR1 WNHNN and CDR2 SYGVQD (reference sequence). CDR3: CASSAGTASIGYTF. The DNA for the CDR3 is TGCGCCAGCAGTGCCGGGACGGCTAGTATTGGCTACACCTTC.

There are many counts of this clonotype. This chain joins TRBV20-1 and TRBJ1-2, with D maybe TRBD1 (6 bases). Looked up from germline, CDR1 is DFQATT and CDR2 is SNEGSKA (reference sequence). CDR3 length equals 14 residues. Trimming shortened V by 1 base and J by 4 bases, and 13 bases separated the two germline ends. CDR3 protein: CSARVAGEAYGYTF. The CDR3 bases are TGCAGTGCTAGAGTTGCAGGGGAGGCCTATGGCTACACCTTC.

This clonotype has a count of ten or more. The gene calls are TRBV20-1 and TRBJ2-1; TRBD1 matches 10 bases. V dropped 5 bases and J dropped 6; count of bases not matched to a gene: 4. CDR1 is DFQATT, CDR2 SNEGSKA, per germline (reference sequence). This CDR3 comprises 13 residues. The CDR3, as DNA: TGCAGTGCTCCTCGGACAGGGGGCAATGAGCAGTTCTTC. Protein: CSAPRTGGNEQFF.

This clonotype was seen a few times. The V call is TRBV7-7, the J call TRBJ2-7; 8 bases map to TRBD1. V dropped 1 base and J dropped 7; count of bases not matched to a gene: 6. From germline, CDR1 is SSHAT and CDR2 FNYEAQ (reference sequence). This CDR3 is built from 14 residues. As DNA, the CDR3 is TGTGCCAGCAGCTTAGGTGGACAGGGTGGGGAGCAGTACTTC. Translating gives CASSLGGQGGEQYF.

In its sample, this clonotype was seen a few times. The chain recombines TRBV10-1 with TRBJ2-3; D is ambiguous. Trimming removed 1 base at V and 2 bases at J, with 7 bases between. Per germline, CDR1 WNHNN and CDR2 SYGVQD (reference sequence). The length of the CDR3 is 14 residues. The CDR3 region is CASSELYNTDTQYF. CDR3 sequence (DNA): TGCGCCAGCAGTGAGTTGTATAACACAGATACGCAGTATTTT.

At least ten counts were recorded for this clonotype. The V gene is TRBV7-6, the J gene TRBJ1-4; no clear D. From germline, CDR1 is SGHVS and CDR2 FNYEAQ. V lost 1 base, J lost 2 bases, and 5 bases lay in between. The length of the CDR3 is 14 residues. As DNA, the CDR3 is TGTGCCAGCAGCTTAGACGGGACTAATGAAAAACTGTTTTTT. Encoded protein: CASSLDGTNEKLFF.

This clonotype was picked up many times. The genes are TRBV5-1 and TRBJ2-1; D tentatively fits TRBD1 or TRBD2 (5 bases each). The CDR3 sequence is 13 residues long. CDR1 SGHRS and CDR2 YFSETQ come from the germline V gene. The V end was cut by 3 bases, the J end by 5 bases, with 9 bases between. CDR3 protein: CASSWGPDNEQFF. The CDR3 region has the DNA TGCGCCAGCAGCTGGGGACCCGACAATGAGCAGTTCTTC.